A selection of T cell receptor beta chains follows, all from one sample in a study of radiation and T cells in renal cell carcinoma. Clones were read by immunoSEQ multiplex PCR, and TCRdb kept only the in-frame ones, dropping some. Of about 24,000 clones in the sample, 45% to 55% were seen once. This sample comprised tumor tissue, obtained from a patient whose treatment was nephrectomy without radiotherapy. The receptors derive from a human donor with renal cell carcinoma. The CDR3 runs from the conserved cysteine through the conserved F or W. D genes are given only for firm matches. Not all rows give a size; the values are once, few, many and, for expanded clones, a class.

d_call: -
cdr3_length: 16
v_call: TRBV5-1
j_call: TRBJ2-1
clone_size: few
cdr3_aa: CASSSGPQSDYNEQFF
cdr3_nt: TGCGCCAGCAGCTCCGGACCTCAGAGTGATTACAATGAGCAGTTCTTC

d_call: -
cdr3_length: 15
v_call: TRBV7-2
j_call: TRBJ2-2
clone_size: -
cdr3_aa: CASSLDGGTWEELFF
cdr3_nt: TGTGCCAGCAGCTTAGACGGGGGAACTTGGGAGGAGCTGTTTTTT

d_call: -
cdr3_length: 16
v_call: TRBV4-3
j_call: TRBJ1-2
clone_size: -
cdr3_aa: CASSLTVGDANYGYTF
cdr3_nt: TGCGCCAGCAGCCTAACTGTGGGAGACGCAAACTATGGCTACACCTTC

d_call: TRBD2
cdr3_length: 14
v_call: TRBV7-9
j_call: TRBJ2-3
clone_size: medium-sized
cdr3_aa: CASSSGLPTDTQYF
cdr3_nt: TGTGCCAGCAGCTCGGGACTACCAACAGATACGCAGTATTTT

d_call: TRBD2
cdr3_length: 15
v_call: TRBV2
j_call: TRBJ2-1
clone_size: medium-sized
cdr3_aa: CASMGLAVEDNEQFF
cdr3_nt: TGTGCCAGCATGGGACTAGCGGTGGAGGACAATGAGCAGTTCTTC

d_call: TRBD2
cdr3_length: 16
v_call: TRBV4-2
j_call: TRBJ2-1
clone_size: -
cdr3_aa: CASSQASGASYNEQFF
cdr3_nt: TGTGCCAGCAGCCAAGCTAGCGGGGCCTCCTACAATGAGCAGTTCTTC

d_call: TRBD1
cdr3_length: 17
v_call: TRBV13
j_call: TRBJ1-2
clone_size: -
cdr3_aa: CASSPTEGADTNYGYTF
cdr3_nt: TGTGCCAGCAGCCCGACGGAGGGGGCGGATACTAACTATGGCTACACCTTC

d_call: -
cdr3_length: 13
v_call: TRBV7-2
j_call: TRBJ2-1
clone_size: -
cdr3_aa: CASSLAPEDPRLF
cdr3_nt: TGTGCCAGCAGCTTAGCGCCTGAAGACCCTCGGCTCTTC

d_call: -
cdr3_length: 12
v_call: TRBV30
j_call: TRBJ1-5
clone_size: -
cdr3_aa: CAWGQFNQPQHF
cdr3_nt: TGTGCCTGGGGACAGTTTAATCAGCCCCAGCATTTT

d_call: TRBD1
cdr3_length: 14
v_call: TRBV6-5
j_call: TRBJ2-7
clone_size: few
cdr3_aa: CASSYRTGTYEQYF
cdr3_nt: TGTGCCAGCAGTTACCGGACAGGGACCTACGAGCAGTACTTC

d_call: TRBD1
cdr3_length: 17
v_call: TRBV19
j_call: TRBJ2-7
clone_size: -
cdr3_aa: CASSIHGPTGGAKEQYF
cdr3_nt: TGTGCCAGTAGTATCCATGGCCCTACAGGGGGAGCTAAGGAGCAGTACTTC

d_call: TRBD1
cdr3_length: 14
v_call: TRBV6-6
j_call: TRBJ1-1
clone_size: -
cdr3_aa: CASSYDPGGTEAFF
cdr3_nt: TGTGCCAGCAGTTACGACCCAGGGGGCACTGAAGCTTTCTTT

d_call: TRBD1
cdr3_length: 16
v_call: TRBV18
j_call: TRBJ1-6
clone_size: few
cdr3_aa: CASSPSGGGGNSPLHF
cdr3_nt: TGTGCCAGCTCACCATCAGGGGGTGGGGGAAATTCACCCCTCCACTTT

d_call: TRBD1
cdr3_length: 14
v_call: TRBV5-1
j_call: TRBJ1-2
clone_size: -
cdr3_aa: CASSLADRGGINTF
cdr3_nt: TGCGCCAGCAGCTTGGCTGACAGGGGTGGAATAAATACCTTC

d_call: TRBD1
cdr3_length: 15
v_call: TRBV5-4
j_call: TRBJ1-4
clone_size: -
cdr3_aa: CASSADGTGYEKLFF
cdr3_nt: TGTGCCAGCAGCGCAGATGGGACAGGATATGAAAAACTGTTTTTT

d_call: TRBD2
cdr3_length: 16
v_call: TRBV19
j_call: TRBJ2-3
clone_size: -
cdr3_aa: CASSIWSSGGTDTQYF
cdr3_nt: TGTGCCAGTAGTATATGGAGTAGCGGGGGGACAGATACGCAGTATTTT

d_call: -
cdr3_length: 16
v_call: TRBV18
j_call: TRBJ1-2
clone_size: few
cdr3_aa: CASSPTPHDGGYGYTF
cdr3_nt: TGTGCCAGCTCACCAACTCCGCATGATGGGGGCTATGGCTACACCTTC

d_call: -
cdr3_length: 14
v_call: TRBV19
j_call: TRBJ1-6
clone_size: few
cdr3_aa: CASRVRGQISPLHF
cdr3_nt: TGTGCCAGTAGAGTGAGAGGGCAAATTTCACCCCTCCACTTT

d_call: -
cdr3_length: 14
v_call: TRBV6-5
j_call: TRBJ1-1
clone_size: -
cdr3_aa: CASSYSAGATEAFF
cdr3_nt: TGTGCCAGCAGTTACTCGGCCGGGGCCACTGAAGCTTTCTTT

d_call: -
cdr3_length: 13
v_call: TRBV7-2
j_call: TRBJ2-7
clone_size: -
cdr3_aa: CASSLGGYEQQYF
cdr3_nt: TGTGCCAGCAGCTTAGGGGGGTACGAGCAGCAGTACTTC

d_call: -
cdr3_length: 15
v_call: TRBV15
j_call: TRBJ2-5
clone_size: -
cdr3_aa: CATSRDLQPQETQYF
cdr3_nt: TGTGCCACCAGCAGAGATCTACAGCCTCAAGAGACCCAGTACTTC

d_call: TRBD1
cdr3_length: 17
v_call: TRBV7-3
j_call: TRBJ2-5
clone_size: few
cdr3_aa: CASSATGTGPIQETQYF
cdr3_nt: TGTGCCAGCAGCGCAACCGGGACAGGGCCCATCCAAGAGACCCAGTACTTC

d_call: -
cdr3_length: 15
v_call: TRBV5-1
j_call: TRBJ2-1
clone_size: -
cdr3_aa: CASSLSSGSHNEQFF
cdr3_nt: TGCGCCAGCAGCTTGAGTTCCGGGAGCCACAATGAGCAGTTCTTC

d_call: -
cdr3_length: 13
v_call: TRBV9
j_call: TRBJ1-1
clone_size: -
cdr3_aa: CASRAAGRTEAFF
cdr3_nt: TGTGCCAGCAGGGCCGCGGGACGGACTGAAGCTTTCTTT

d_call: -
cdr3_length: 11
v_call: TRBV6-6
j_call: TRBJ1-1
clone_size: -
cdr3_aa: CAVQQYTEAFF
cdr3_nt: TGTGCCGTACAGCAATACACTGAAGCTTTCTTT

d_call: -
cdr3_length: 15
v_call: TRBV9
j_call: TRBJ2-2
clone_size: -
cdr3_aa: CASSVEPGTAGELFF
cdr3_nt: TGTGCCAGCAGCGTAGAGCCGGGGACGGCCGGGGAGCTGTTTTTT

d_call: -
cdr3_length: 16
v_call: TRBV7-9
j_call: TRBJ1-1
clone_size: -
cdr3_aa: CASSLPGVYRDTEAFF
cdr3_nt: TGTGCCAGCAGCTTACCGGGGGTGTACAGGGACACTGAAGCTTTCTTT

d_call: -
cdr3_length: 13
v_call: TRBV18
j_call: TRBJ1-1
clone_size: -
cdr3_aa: CASSLLPNTEAFF
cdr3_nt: TGTGCCAGCTCATTACTCCCGAACACTGAAGCTTTCTTT

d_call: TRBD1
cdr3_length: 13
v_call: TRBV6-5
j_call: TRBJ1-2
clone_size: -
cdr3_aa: CASSYRGLNGYTF
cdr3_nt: TGTGCCAGCAGTTACAGGGGGCTAAATGGCTACACCTTC

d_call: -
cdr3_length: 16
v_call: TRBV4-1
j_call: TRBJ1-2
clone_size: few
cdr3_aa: CASSQDGGGDGYGYTF
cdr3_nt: TGCGCCAGCAGCCAAGATGGGGGCGGGGATGGGTATGGCTACACCTTC

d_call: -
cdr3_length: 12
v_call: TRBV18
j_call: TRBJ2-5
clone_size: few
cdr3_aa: CASSLPGETQYF
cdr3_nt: TGTGCCAGCTCACTACCGGGAGAGACCCAGTACTTC

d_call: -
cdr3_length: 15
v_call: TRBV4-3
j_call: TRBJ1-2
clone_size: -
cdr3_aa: CASSQSRHLNYGYTF
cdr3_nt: TGCGCCAGCAGCCAATCCCGACACCTTAACTATGGCTACACCTTC

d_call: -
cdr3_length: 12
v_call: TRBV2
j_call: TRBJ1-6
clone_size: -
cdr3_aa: CARGTENSPLHF
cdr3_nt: TGTGCCAGGGGCACAGAGAATTCACCCCTCCACTTT

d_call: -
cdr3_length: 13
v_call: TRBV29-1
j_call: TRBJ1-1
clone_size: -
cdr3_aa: CSVAQGMNTEAFF
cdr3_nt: TGCAGCGTTGCACAGGGCATGAACACTGAAGCTTTCTTT

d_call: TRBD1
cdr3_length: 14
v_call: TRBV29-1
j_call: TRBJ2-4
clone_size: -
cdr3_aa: CSVGSSDRKNIQYF
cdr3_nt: TGCAGCGTTGGATCTTCGGACAGGAAAAACATTCAGTACTTC

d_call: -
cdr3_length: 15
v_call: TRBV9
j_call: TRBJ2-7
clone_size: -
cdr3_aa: CASSVRPSSSYKQYF
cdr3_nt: TGTGCCAGCAGCGTACGGCCGTCGAGCTCCTACAAGCAGTACTTC

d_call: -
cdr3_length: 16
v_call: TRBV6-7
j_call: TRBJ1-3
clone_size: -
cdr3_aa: CASMGPGRSTGNTIYF
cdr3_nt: TGTGCCAGCATGGGGCCGGGGAGGTCAACAGGAAACACCATATATTTT

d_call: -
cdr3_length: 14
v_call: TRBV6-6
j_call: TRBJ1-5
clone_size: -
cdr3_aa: CASSPIVGNQPQHF
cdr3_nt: TGTGCCAGCAGCCCCATTGTGGGCAATCAGCCCCAGCATTTT

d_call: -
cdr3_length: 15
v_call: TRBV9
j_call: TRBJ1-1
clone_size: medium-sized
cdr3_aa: CASSVAPALNTEAFF
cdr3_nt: TGTGCCAGCAGCGTAGCCCCGGCTCTGAACACTGAAGCTTTCTTT

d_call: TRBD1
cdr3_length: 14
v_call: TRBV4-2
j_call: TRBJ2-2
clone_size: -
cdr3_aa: CASSRGQGVGELFF
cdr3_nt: TGTGCCAGCAGCCGAGGACAGGGTGTCGGGGAGCTGTTTTTT

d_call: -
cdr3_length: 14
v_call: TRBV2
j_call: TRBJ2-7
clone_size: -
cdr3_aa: CASSVGTETYEQYF
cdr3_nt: TGTGCCAGCAGTGTCGGGACGGAGACCTACGAGCAGTACTTC

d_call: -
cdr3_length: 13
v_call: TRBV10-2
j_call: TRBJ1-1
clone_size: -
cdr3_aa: CASSQGGSTEAFF
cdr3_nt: TGCGCCAGCAGCCAGGGTGGGAGCACTGAAGCTTTCTTT

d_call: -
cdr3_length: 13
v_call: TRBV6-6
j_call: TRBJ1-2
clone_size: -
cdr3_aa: CASSFRGDYGYTF
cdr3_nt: TGTGCCAGCAGCTTCCGGGGGGACTATGGCTACACCTTC

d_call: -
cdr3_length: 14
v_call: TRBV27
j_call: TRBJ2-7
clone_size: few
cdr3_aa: CASKVTQATYEQYF
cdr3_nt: TGTGCCAGCAAAGTGACACAAGCCACCTACGAGCAGTACTTC

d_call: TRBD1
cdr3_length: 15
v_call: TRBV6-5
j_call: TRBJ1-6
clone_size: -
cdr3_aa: CASGGRGRLGSPLHF
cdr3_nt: TGTGCCAGCGGGGGCAGGGGGCGATTAGGGTCACCCCTCCACTTT